This is a list of T cell receptor beta chains from one sample in a study of blood T cell repertoires in COVID-19. Clones were read by immunoSEQ multiplex PCR, and TCRdb kept only the in-frame ones, dropping some. The sample holds about 230,000 clones, 84% seen once. The source material was peripheral blood. The receptor set was obtained from a middle-aged woman who had recovered from COVID-19. The conserved cysteine and the conserved F or W are not part of the CDR3 here. The listing skips clone size in some rows; elsewhere it reads once, few, many or a size class.

J: TRBJ1-2
size: NA
V: TRBV6-5
CDR3: ASTGDAGTYGYT

J: TRBJ1-3
size: NA
V: TRBV4-1
CDR3: ASSQEGPGHSGNTIY

J: TRBJ1-5
size: NA
V: TRBV15
CDR3: ATSPTSAVLAGQPQH

J: TRBJ1-1
size: NA
V: TRBV6-4
CDR3: ASREETGVGEAF

J: TRBJ1-1
size: NA
V: TRBV6-5
CDR3: ASSDWGHGDTEAF

J: TRBJ1-1
size: few
V: TRBV18
CDR3: ASSPRTGELAEAF

J: TRBJ2-7
size: NA
V: TRBV6-1
CDR3: ASSEKGGGGRGEQY

J: TRBJ1-2
size: once
V: TRBV19
CDR3: ASSMGEDYGYT

J: TRBJ2-5
size: NA
V: TRBV6-2/TRBV6-3
CDR3: ASSLSSGGQETQY

J: TRBJ2-3
size: NA
V: TRBV5-4
CDR3: ASSLEGGRTDTQY

J: TRBJ1-4
size: NA
V: TRBV4-2
CDR3: ASSQPGQGIQGANEKLF

J: TRBJ2-4
size: NA
V: TRBV18
CDR3: ASSLGTGIAKNIQY

J: TRBJ1-5
size: NA
V: TRBV3-1/TRBV3-2
CDR3: ASSQDDRGVGPSNQPQH

J: TRBJ2-7
size: NA
V: TRBV7-8
CDR3: ASRPSLQDFAEQY

J: TRBJ1-5
size: NA
V: TRBV28
CDR3: ASGGRGSNQPQH

J: TRBJ1-1
size: NA
V: TRBV19
CDR3: ASSGIGAADTEAF

J: TRBJ1-1
size: few
V: TRBV29-1
CDR3: SVERGLRTGDTEAF

J: TRBJ2-2
size: NA
V: TRBV5-1
CDR3: ASSFAQSTGELF

J: TRBJ2-7
size: NA
V: TRBV2
CDR3: ATQGSYEQY

J: TRBJ2-7
size: NA
V: TRBV10-3
CDR3: AISDSTGDSEQY

J: TRBJ1-2
size: NA
V: TRBV2
CDR3: ASSALDRAGYT

J: TRBJ2-3
size: NA
V: TRBV9
CDR3: ASSPGLLENTQY

J: TRBJ1-2
size: NA
V: TRBV18
CDR3: ASSPGQGASLLSGYT

J: TRBJ1-2
size: NA
V: TRBV24-1
CDR3: ATSDSGSNYGYT

J: TRBJ2-5
size: NA
V: TRBV11-2
CDR3: ASSPTSGFETQY

J: TRBJ2-2
size: NA
V: TRBV9
CDR3: ASSTRQGLNTGELF

J: TRBJ1-3
size: few
V: TRBV7-6
CDR3: ASSSLGTLGNTIY

J: TRBJ1-6
size: NA
V: TRBV7-6
CDR3: ASSLMGTGGDYNSPLH

J: TRBJ2-1
size: NA
V: TRBV5-1
CDR3: ASSLTSGDYNEQF

J: TRBJ2-7
size: NA
V: TRBV10-3
CDR3: AISESMDSHEQY

J: TRBJ2-3
size: NA
V: TRBV28
CDR3: ASSIRDRSQY

J: TRBJ2-5
size: NA
V: TRBV3-1/TRBV3-2
CDR3: ASSQGPRGQTKTQY

J: TRBJ1-2
size: once
V: TRBV27
CDR3: ASRSKIDTGFYGYT

J: TRBJ2-5
size: NA
V: TRBV3-1/TRBV3-2
CDR3: ASSQGRGGWETQY

J: TRBJ2-3
size: NA
V: TRBV5-6
CDR3: ASCRLAGGPDTQY

J: TRBJ1-1
size: NA
V: TRBV6-1
CDR3: ASRKQGLGTEAF

J: TRBJ1-1
size: few
V: TRBV13
CDR3: ASSSIARGINTEAF

J: TRBJ2-1
size: NA
V: TRBV7-9
CDR3: ASSLSRGGGDEQF

J: TRBJ1-2
size: few
V: TRBV5-1
CDR3: ASSRGQGGYGYT